The 27 T cell receptor beta chains presented below share a single source sample, sequenced in a study of control samples from healthy donors and cancer patients. Assay used: immunoSEQ multiplex PCR; TCRdb lists only in-frame clones, some missing. The sample shows about 110,000 clones, approximately 84% of them seen only once. Input material: blood. These receptors were obtained from a man aged 18 to 29 in good health.

The rearrangement uses TRBV7-9 and TRBJ2-2; 9 bases line up with TRBD1. Germline trimming cut 2 bases from V and 7 bases from J; bases unmatched to any gene: 5. CDR1 and CDR2 (germline): SEHNR, FQNEAQ (reference sequence). The CDR3 is 15 residues long. The CDR3 spells CASSLSGQGYGELFF. CDR3 nucleotides: TGTGCCAGCAGCTTATCTGGACAGGGGTACGGGGAGCTGTTTTTT.

For the CDR3, the DNA is TGTGCCTGGAGTCCCCGCAGGAACTATGGCTACACCTTC. Its protein is CAWSPRRNYGYTF. J is TRBJ1-2 and V is TRBV30; D is undetermined. The CDR3 is 13 amino acids. Looked up from germline, CDR1 is GTSNPN and CDR2 is SVGIG (reference sequence). V gave up 2 bases and J gave up 2 bases, with 9 bases separating them.

The gene calls are TRBV6-5 and TRBJ1-2, with D possibly being TRBD1 (5 bases). The length of the CDR3 is 14 residues. Germline V gene data show CDR1 as MNHEY and CDR2 as SVGAGI. V lost 0 bases and J 2 bases, leaving 7 bases between the germline ends. CDR3 amino acids: CASSYSGGNYGYTF. The CDR3, as DNA: TGTGCCAGCAGTTACTCGGGGGGGAACTATGGCTACACCTTC.

This clone was seen only a few times. The rearrangement uses TRBV13 and TRBJ2-4; D possibly corresponds to TRBD1 (5 bases). In germline, CDR1 is PRHDT, CDR2 FYEKMQ (reference sequence). The CDR3 runs to 17 residues. Deletions cut 2 bases from V and 0 bases from J, with 14 bases between. The CDR3 DNA is TGTGCCAGCAGCTTATGGCAGGGCGGTTTAGCCAAAAACATTCAGTACTTC. Residues: CASSLWQGGLAKNIQYF. The entire variable domain, with the rest obtained from reference TRBV13 and TRBJ2-4, is as follows: AAGVIQSPRHLIKEKRETATLKCYPIPRHDTVYWYQQGPGQDPQFLISFYEKMQSDKGSIPDRFSAQQFSDYHSELNMSSLELGDSALYFCASSLWQGGLAKNIQYFGAGTRLSVL.

The chain carries TRBV6-5 and TRBJ2-3, with a weak D call TRBD2 (6 bases). Germline lookup yields CDR1 MNHEY and CDR2 SVGAGI. The CDR3 is made up of 15 amino acids. The germline V and J ends were trimmed by 5 bases and 4 bases, with 16 bases remaining between them. CDR3 nucleotide sequence: TGTGCCAGCAGTAGGCAACCAACGGGGGCAGATACGCAGTATTTT. Amino acids: CASSRQPTGADTQYF.

Turning to this clone: At one end, the junction sequence differs from germline, possibly due to a read error. V usage is TRBV5-1 and J usage is TRBJ2-3, with TRBD2 matching over 9 bases. The germline V gene has CDR1 SGHRS and CDR2 YFSETQ. This CDR3 is 18 amino acids long. Here the CDR3 reads CASSLKPTTSGSTDTQCF. CDR3 sequence (DNA): TGCGCCAGCAGCTTGAAGCCCACGACTAGCGGAAGCACAGATACGCAGTGTTTT.

The chain joins TRBV5-8 to TRBJ1-2; 7 bases are shared with TRBD1. The length of the CDR3 is 14 residues. Germline-derived CDR1 and CDR2 are SGHTS and YDEGEE. V lost 0 bases to trimming and J lost 4 bases; unmatched junction nucleotides: 3. Here the CDR3 DNA reads TGTGCCAGCAGCTTGGGACAGGGATTCTATGGCTACACCTTC. Protein sequence: CASSLGQGFYGYTF.

The chain is built from TRBV7-2 and TRBJ1-1; a possible D gene is TRBD1 (6 bases). The CDR3 loop spans 16 amino acids. The V end lost 3 bases, the J end lost 4 bases, and 18 bases lay between the germline ends. From germline, CDR1 is SGHTA and CDR2 FQGNSA. The CDR3 here is CASSFTPTGWGTEAFF. Written as DNA, the CDR3 is TGTGCCAGCAGCTTCACTCCGACAGGATGGGGCACTGAAGCTTTCTTT.

V usage is TRBV7-9 and J usage is TRBJ2-5, with 10 bases lining up with TRBD2. V lost 2 bases to trimming and J lost 5 bases; unmatched junction nucleotides: 8. The germline CDR1 and CDR2 sequences are SEHNR and FQNEAQ (reference sequence). CDR3 length: 16 residues. The chain's CDR3 is CASSLIAGGLGETQYF. The DNA for the CDR3 is TGTGCCAGCAGCTTAATAGCGGGGGGATTGGGGGAGACCCAGTACTTC. The entire variable domain, with the rest obtained from reference TRBV7-9 and TRBJ2-5, is as follows: DTGVSQNPRHKITKRGQNVTFRCDPISEHNRLYWYRQTLGQGPEFLTYFQNEAQLEKSRLLSDRFSAERPKGSFSTLEIQRTEQGDSAMYLCASSLIAGGLGETQYFGPGTRLLVL.

Notes on this clone: Relative to the germline gene, one junction end is altered; a read error may explain this. V and J are TRBV7-9 and TRBJ1-2, with 7 bases that match TRBD1. Germline CDR1 reads SEHNR; CDR2 reads FQNEAQ (reference sequence). The CDR3 has 12 amino acids. CDR3 loop: CASSLGEGARHF. In DNA form, the CDR3 reads TGTGCCAGCAGCTTAGGGGAGGGGGCCAGACACTTC.

The chain joins TRBV18 to TRBJ2-7, with TRBD1 as a possible D gene (6 bases). Germline V gene lookup returns CDR1 KGHSH and CDR2 LQKENI. The ends were cut back, 4 bases at V and 3 bases at J, with 10 bases in the middle. This CDR3 region has 13 residues. The CDR3 loop is CASSQDRNYEQYF. Written as DNA, the CDR3 is TGTGCCAGCTCACAGGACAGAAACTACGAGCAGTACTTC.

CDR3 protein: CASSVRGGHGYTF. In nucleotides, the CDR3 is TGTGCCAGCAGTGTGAGAGGGGGACATGGCTACACCTTC. The rearrangement links TRBV2 to TRBJ1-2, with D perhaps matching TRBD1 (6 bases). The CDR3 spans 13 residues. Trimming shortened V by 4 bases and J by 6 bases, and 12 bases separated the two germline ends. Germline CDR1 and CDR2: SNHLY and FYNNEI.

The J gene is TRBJ1-1, the V gene TRBV5-1, with 7 positions matching TRBD1. Looked up from germline, CDR1 is SGHRS and CDR2 is YFSETQ. The CDR3 is made up of 15 amino acids. Trimming at V came to 4 bases and at J to 2 bases, leaving 8 bases not matched to a gene. The CDR3 reads CASSLSGTANTEAFF. The CDR3 DNA reads TGCGCCAGCAGCCTGTCCGGGACAGCCAACACTGAAGCTTTCTTT.

The chain has TRBV5-6 and TRBJ2-1, with 9 positions matching TRBD2. Unmatched junction bases numbered 8, after V lost 3 bases and J lost 7 bases. The CDR3 has 15 amino acids. Germline assignment: CDR1 SGHDT and CDR2 YYEEEE. In nucleotides, the CDR3 is TGTGCCAGCAGCTCACGGCGGGGGGGCAAGAATGAGCAGTTCTTC. It yields the protein CASSSRRGGKNEQFF.

This chain uses TRBV2 with TRBJ2-5, with 7 bases that match TRBD1. The J segment lost 2 bases and the V segment lost 8 bases, leaving 14 bases of the junction unmatched. Germline loops: CDR1 SNHLY, CDR2 FYNNEI. CDR3 size: 16 residues. Here the CDR3 reads CASRARSGQIQETQYF. Here the CDR3 DNA reads TGTGCCAGCCGGGCGAGATCGGGACAGATACAAGAGACCCAGTACTTC.

The V call is TRBV7-6, the J call TRBJ2-5; D is unclear. Germline V gene lookup returns CDR1 SGHVS and CDR2 FNYEAQ. The CDR3 covers 13 residues. V gave up 5 bases and J gave up 4 bases, with 11 bases separating them. CDR3 sequence: CASSARTLETQYF. CDR3 bases: TGTGCCAGCAGCGCCCGCACGCTAGAGACCCAGTACTTC.

In DNA, the CDR3 is TGTGCCAGCAGCTTGTTCGTAGGGCGGCAAGAGACCCAGTACTTC. Translation: CASSLFVGRQETQYF. V usage is TRBV5-5 and J usage is TRBJ2-5; D unresolved. CDR1 and CDR2 (germline): SGHKS, YYEKEE (reference sequence). The CDR3 loop spans 15 amino acids. Trimming cost V 1 base and J 2 bases, with 12 bases left between them.

This rearrangement joins TRBV6-5 to TRBJ1-1; unclear D gene. With 6 bases removed from V and 1 base from J, the gap between germline ends came to 15 bases. CDR1 is MNHEY and CDR2 is SVGAGI in the germline V gene. The CDR3 contains 15 residues. The CDR3 is CASRGAREGNTEAFF. The CDR3 coding sequence is TGTGCCAGCAGGGGAGCAAGGGAGGGGAACACTGAAGCTTTCTTT.

This sequence joins TRBV9 and TRBJ1-1; possible D gene TRBD1, 6 bases. From germline, CDR1 is SGDLS and CDR2 YYNGEE. V shed 3 bases and J shed 4 bases, with 16 bases lying between them. This CDR3 has 15 amino acids. The CDR3 sequence is CASSASAGEATEAFF. The DNA for the CDR3 is TGTGCCAGCAGCGCCTCCGCAGGGGAGGCCACTGAAGCTTTCTTT. The full variable domain, rest sourced from reference TRBV9 and TRBJ1-1, is DSGVTQTPKHLITATGQRVTLRCSPRSGDLSVYWYQQSLDQGLQFLIQYYNGEERAKGNILERFSAQQFPDLHSELNLSSLELGDSALYFCASSASAGEATEAFFGQGTRLTVV.

The chain combines TRBV7-8 with TRBJ2-7; the D is unclear. V gave up 4 bases and J gave up 2 bases, with 12 bases separating them. Germline V gives CDR1 SGHVS, CDR2 FQNEAQ. This CDR3 has 14 residues. CDR3 amino acids: CASSSPSVAYEQYF. The CDR3 region has the DNA TGTGCCAGCAGCTCGCCGAGCGTGGCCTACGAGCAGTACTTC.

This clone has only one observation. J is TRBJ2-5 and V is TRBV11-3; maybe TRBD2 (5 bases). CDR1 and CDR2 (germline): SGHNT, YENEEA. The CDR3 extends over 15 amino acids. Trimming removed 1 base from V and 5 bases from J, with 14 bases in between. The CDR3 loop is CASSLGPHPGETQYF. CDR3 nucleotide sequence: TGTGCCAGCAGCTTAGGTCCGCACCCGGGGGAGACCCAGTACTTC.

The count of this clone is one. The chain combines TRBV4-1 with TRBJ1-1; D not resolved. Germline V gene lookup returns CDR1 MGHRA and CDR2 YSYEKL. CDR3 length: 15 amino acids. V dropped 3 bases and J dropped 6 bases, with 17 bases sitting between them. CDR3 sequence reads: CASSHDIRKSAEAFF. CDR3 coding DNA: TGCGCCAGCAGCCACGATATAAGAAAGTCCGCTGAAGCTTTCTTT.

CDR3 residues: CASPGVSIDLTDTQYF. CDR3 coding DNA: TGTGCCTCACCGGGGGTCTCGATCGACCTTACAGATACGCAGTATTTT. The gene calls are TRBV9 and TRBJ2-3, with D perhaps matching TRBD2 (6 bases). CDR3 length: 16 amino acids. Germline V gene lookup returns CDR1 SGDLS and CDR2 YYNGEE. Trimming removed 10 bases from V and 3 bases from J, with 24 bases in between.

This clone is a singleton in its sample. The rearrangement uses TRBV28 and TRBJ1-2; 8 bases align to TRBD1. CDR3 length equals 13 residues. With 10 bases clipped from V and 5 bases from J, the junction kept 9 bases outside the gene matches. Germline-derived CDR1 and CDR2 are MDHEN and SYDVKM. CDR3 residues: CATHRGASYGYTF. Written as DNA, the CDR3 is TGTGCCACTCACAGGGGGGCTTCTTATGGCTACACCTTC.

The chain recombines TRBV6-1 with TRBJ2-3; 15 nucleotides line up with TRBD2. Trimming took 4 bases from V and 2 from J; bases not matched to a gene: 7. From germline, CDR1 is MNHNS and CDR2 SASEGT. The CDR3 is 18 amino acids. The CDR3 is CASSVHGTSGGSTDTQYF. For the CDR3, the DNA is TGTGCCAGCAGTGTCCACGGGACTAGCGGGGGGTCCACAGATACGCAGTATTTT.

The chain is built from TRBV5-1 and TRBJ2-7, with 11 bases lining up with TRBD2. The V segment lost 5 bases and the J segment 3 bases; nucleotides outside the gene matches: 1. Germline V lookup: CDR1 SGHRS, CDR2 YFSETQ. CDR3 length equals 13 residues. Written as DNA, the CDR3 is TGCGCCAGCAGACTAGCGGGGGACTACGAGCAGTACTTC. Protein product: CASRLAGDYEQYF. Filled out from reference TRBV5-1 and TRBJ2-7, the complete variable domain reads KAGVTQTPRYLIKTRGQQVTLSCSPISGHRSVSWYQQTPGQGLQFLFEYFSETQRNKGNFPGRFSGRQFSNSRSEMNVSTLELGDSALYLCASRLAGDYEQYFGPGTRLTVT.

V is TRBV29-1 and J is TRBJ2-5; 8 nucleotides agree with TRBD1. The CDR3 runs 14 residues. Germline V gene data show CDR1 as SQVTM and CDR2 as ANQGSEA. V was pared by 0 bases and J by 4 bases, with 4 bases of the junction left unmatched. In DNA form, the CDR3 reads TGCAGCGTTGAAGAGCGACAGGGGAGAGAGACCCAGTACTTC. This gives the protein CSVEERQGRETQYF.